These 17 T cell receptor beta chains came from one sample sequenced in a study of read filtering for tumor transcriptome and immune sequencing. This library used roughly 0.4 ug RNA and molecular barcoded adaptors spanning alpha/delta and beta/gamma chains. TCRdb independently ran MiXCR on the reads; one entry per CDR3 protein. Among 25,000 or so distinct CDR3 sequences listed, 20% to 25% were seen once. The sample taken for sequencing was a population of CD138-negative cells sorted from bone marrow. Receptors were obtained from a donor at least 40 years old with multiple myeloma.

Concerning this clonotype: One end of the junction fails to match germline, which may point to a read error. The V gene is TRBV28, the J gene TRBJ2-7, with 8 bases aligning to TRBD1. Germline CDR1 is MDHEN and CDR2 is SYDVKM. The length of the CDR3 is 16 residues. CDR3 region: CASNLQGRGQGYEQYF. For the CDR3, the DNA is TGTGCCAGCAATTTACAGGGTCGAGGACAGGGTTACGAGCAGTACTTC.

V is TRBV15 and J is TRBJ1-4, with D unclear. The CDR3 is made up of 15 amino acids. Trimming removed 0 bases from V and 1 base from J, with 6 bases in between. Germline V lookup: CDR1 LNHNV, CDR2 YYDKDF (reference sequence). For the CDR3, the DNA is TGTGCCACCAGCAGAGACAGGAGAACTAATGAAAAACTGTTTTTT. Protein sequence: CATSRDRRTNEKLFF.

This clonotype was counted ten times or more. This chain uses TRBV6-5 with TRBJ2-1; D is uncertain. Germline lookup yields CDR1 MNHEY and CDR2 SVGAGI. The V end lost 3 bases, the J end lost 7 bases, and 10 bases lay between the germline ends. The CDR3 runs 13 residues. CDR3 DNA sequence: TGTGCCAGCAGTTATATTAAGGGTAATGAGCAGTTCTTC. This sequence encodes CASSYIKGNEQFF.

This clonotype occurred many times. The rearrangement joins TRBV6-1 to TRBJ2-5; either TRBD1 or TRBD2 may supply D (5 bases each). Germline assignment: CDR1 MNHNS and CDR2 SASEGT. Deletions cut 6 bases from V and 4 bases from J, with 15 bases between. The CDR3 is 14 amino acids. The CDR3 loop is CASSRDPGRETQYF. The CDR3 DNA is TGTGCCAGCAGCCGGGACCCGGGGAGAGAGACCCAGTACTTC.

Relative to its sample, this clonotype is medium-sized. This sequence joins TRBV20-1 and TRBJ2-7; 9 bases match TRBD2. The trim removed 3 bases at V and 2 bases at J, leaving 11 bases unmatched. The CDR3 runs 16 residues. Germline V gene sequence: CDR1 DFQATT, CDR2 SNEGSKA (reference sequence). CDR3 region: CSASPSGLAGTYEQYF. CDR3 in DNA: TGCAGTGCTAGCCCCTCCGGCCTAGCGGGAACCTACGAGCAGTACTTC.

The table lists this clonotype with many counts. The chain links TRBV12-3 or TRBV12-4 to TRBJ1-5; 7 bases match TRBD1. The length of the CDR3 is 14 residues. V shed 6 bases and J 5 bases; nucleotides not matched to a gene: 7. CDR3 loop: CASSRQGLYQPQHF. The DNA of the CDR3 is TGTGCCAGCAGCCGACAGGGTTTGTATCAGCCCCAGCATTTT.

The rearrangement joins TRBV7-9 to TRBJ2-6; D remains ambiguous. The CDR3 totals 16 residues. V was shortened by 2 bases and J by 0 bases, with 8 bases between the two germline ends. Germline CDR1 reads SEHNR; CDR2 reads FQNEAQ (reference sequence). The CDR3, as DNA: TGTGCCAGCAGCTTAACAACCGGCTCTGGGGCCAACGTCCTGACTTTC. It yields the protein CASSLTTGSGANVLTF.

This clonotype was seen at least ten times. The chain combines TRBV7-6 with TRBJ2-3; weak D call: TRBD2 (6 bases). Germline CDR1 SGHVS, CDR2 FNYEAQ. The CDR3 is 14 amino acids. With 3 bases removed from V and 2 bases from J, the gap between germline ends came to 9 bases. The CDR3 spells CASSFSGPTDTQYF. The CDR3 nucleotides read TGTGCCAGCAGCTTTAGCGGACCCACAGATACGCAGTATTTT.

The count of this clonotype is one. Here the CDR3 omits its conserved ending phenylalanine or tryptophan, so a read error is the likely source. The CDR3: CSVRGSGSWDEQFL. The CDR3 DNA is TGCAGCGTTAGGGGAAGCGGGAGTTGGGACGAGCAGTTCCTC. V is TRBV29-1 and J is TRBJ2-1; 8 bases align to TRBD2. The CDR3 extends over 14 amino acids. The V segment lost 5 bases and the J segment 10 bases; nucleotides outside the gene matches: 13. Germline lookup yields CDR1 SQVTM and CDR2 ANQGSEA.

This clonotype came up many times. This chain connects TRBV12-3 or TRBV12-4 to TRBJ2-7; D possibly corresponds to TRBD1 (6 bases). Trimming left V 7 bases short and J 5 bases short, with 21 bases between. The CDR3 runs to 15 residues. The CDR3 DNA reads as TGTGCCAGCATCCCCAGGGGTCGAGCTCTCCACGAGCAGTACTTC. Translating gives CASIPRGRALHEQYF.

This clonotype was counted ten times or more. CDR3 amino acids: CASSYKLVVGHPYGYTF. CDR3 DNA sequence: TGTGCCAGCAGTTACAAGCTTGTAGTTGGACATCCCTATGGCTACACCTTC. The genes are TRBV6-6 and TRBJ1-2; D may be TRBD1 (5 bases). V was cut by 2 bases and J by 4 bases, with 20 bases left in between. The CDR3 is 17 residues long. Germline CDR1 reads MNHNY; CDR2 reads SVGAGI (reference sequence).

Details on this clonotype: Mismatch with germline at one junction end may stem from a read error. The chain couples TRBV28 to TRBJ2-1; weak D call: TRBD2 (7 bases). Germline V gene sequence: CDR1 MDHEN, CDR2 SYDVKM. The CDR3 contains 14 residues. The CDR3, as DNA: TGTGCATGCAGGGGCGGGAGCTCCTACAATGCGCAGTTCTTC. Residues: CACRGGSSYNAQFF.

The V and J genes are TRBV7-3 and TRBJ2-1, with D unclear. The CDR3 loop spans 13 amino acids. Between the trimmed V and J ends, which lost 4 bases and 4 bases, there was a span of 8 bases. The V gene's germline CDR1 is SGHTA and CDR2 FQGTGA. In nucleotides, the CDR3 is TGTGCCAGCAGCTCTGACGTATACAATGAGCAGTTCTTC. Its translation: CASSSDVYNEQFF.

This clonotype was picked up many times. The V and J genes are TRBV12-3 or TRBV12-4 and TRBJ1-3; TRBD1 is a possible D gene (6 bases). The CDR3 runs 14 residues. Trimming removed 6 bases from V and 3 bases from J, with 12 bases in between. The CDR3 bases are TGTGCCAGCAGCCCAGGGGTTGGTGGAAACACCATATATTTT. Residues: CASSPGVGGNTIYF.

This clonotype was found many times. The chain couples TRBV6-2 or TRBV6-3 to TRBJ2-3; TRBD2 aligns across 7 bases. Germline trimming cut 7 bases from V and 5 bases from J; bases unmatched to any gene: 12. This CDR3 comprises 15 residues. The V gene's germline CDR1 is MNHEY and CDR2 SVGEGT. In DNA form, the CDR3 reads TGTGCCAGCACCGATGGTGGGAGGGCCTTAGATACGCAGTATTTT. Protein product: CASTDGGRALDTQYF.

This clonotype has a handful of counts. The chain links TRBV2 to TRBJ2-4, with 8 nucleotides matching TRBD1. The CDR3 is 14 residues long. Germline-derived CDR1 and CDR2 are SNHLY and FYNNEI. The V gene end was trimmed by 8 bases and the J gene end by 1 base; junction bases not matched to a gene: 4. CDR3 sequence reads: CASQDRVAKNIQYF. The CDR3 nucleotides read TGTGCCAGCCAGGACAGGGTGGCCAAAAACATTCAGTACTTC.

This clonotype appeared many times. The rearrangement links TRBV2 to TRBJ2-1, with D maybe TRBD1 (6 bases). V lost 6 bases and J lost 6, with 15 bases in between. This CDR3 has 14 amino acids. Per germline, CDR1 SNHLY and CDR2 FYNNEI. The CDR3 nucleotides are TGTGCCAGCAGGGACAATGGCAGGGGCAATGAGCAGTTCTTC. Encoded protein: CASRDNGRGNEQFF. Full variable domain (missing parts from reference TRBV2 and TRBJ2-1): EPEVTQTPSHQVTQMGQEVILRCVPISNHLYFYWYRQILGQKVEFLVSFYNNEISEKSEIFDDQFSVERPDGSNFTLKIRSTKLEDSAMYFCASRDNGRGNEQFFGPGTRLTVL.